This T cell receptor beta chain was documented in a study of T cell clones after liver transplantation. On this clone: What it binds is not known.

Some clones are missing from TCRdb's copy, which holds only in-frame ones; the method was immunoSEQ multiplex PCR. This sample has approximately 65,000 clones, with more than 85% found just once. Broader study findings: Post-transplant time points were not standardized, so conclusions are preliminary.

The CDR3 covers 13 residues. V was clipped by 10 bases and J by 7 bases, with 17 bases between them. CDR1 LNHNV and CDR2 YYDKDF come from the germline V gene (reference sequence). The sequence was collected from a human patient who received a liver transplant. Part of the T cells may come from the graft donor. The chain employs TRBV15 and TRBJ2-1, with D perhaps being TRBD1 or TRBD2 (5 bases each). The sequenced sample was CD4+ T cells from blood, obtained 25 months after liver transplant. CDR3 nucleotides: TGTGCCAACTTAACCCGGGACGAAAATGAGCAGTTCTTC. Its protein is CANLTRDENEQFF.